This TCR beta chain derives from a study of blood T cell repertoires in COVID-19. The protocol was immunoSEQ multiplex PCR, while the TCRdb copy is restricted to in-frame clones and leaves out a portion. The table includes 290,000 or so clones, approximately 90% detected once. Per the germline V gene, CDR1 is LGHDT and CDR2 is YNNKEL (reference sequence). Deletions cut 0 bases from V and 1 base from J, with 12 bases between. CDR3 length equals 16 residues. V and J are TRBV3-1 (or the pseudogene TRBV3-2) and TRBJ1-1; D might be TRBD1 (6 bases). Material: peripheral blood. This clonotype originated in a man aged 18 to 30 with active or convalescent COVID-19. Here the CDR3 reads CASSQEIRGANTEAFF. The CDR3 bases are TGTGCCAGCAGCCAAGAAATCAGGGGCGCGAACACTGAAGCTTTCTTT.